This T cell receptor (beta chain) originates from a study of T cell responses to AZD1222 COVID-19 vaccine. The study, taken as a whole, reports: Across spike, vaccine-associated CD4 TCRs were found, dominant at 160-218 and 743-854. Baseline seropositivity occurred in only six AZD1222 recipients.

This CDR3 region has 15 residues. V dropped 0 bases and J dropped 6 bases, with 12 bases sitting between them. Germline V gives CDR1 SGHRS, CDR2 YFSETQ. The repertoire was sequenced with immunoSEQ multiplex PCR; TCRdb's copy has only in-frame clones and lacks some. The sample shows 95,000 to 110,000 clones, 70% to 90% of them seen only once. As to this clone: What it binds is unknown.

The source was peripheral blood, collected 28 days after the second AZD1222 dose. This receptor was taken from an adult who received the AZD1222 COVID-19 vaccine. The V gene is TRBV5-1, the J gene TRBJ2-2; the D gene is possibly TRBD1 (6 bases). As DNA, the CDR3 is TGCGCCAGCAGCTTGGACTTTCAGGGGCCCGGGGAGCTGTTTTTT. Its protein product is CASSLDFQGPGELFF. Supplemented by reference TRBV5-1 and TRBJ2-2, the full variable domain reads KAGVTQTPRYLIKTRGQQVTLSCSPISGHRSVSWYQQTPGQGLQFLFEYFSETQRNKGNFPGRFSGRQFSNSRSEMNVSTLELGDSALYLCASSLDFQGPGELFFGEGSRLTVL.